This is a list of T cell receptor beta chains from one sample in a study of T-cell reconstitution after alpha-beta-depleted transplantation in children. In TCRdb, the PCR reads were re-called with MiXCR into one record per CDR3 protein. The repertoire holds 90,000 to 130,000 distinct CDR3 sequences, with approximately 6.9% as singletons. The sample was PBMCs, mostly from graft donor cells, taken 360 days after TCRalphabeta/CD19-depleted stem cell transplant. These receptors were taken from a male patient between 2 and 10 years old who had a stem cell transplant for acute lymphoblastic leukemia, so the T cells may come from the graft donor. Each CDR3 is given with its conserved first and last residue. A D gene is named only where the DNA matches it firmly. A clone size is listed for some rows: how often the clone was seen (once, few, many), or a class if it is expanded.

j_call v_call clone_size d_call cdr3_nt cdr3_aa
TRBJ2-7 TRBV27 many NA TGTGCCAGCAGTACCTCCTACGAGCAGTACTTC CASSTSYEQYF
TRBJ2-3 TRBV5-6 NA NA TGTGCCAGCAGCCCCTGGCCCACGGATACGCAGTATTTT CASSPWPTDTQYF
TRBJ2-5 TRBV20-1 NA NA TGCAGTGCTAGAGATCACCGGGGGAGCCGACAAGAGACCCAGTACTTC CSARDHRGSRQETQYF
TRBJ2-7 TRBV11-2 NA TRBD1 TGTGCCAGCAGCACAGGGGGGCACGAGCAGTACTTC CASSTGGHEQYF
TRBJ2-4 TRBV27 many NA TGTGCCAGCGGCTTAAGCAATCGGCCTTGGTACTTC CASGLSNRPWYF
TRBJ2-2 TRBV5-5 many TRBD2 TGTGCCAGCAGCCCCAGACTAGCGCGGAACACCGGGGAGCTGTTTTTT CASSPRLARNTGELFF
TRBJ2-7 TRBV7-9 NA NA TGTGCCAGCAGCTTAGTAGGATCGAGTTACTTC CASSLVGSSYF
TRBJ2-2 TRBV25-1 many TRBD1 TGTGCCAGCAGACAGGGGGCCGCCGGGGAGCTGTTTTTT CASRQGAAGELFF
TRBJ2-2 TRBV6-5 many NA TGTGCCAGCGGCGCTTTCACCGGGGAGCTGTTTTTT CASGAFTGELFF
TRBJ1-2 TRBV6-5 NA NA TGTGCCAGCAGTTACTCCCGGACAAGGGATGGCTACACCTTC CASSYSRTRDGYTF
TRBJ1-6 TRBV6-2/TRBV6-3 NA NA TGTGCCAGCAGTAGGGACGATTCACCCCTCCACTTT CASSRDDSPLHF
TRBJ2-4 TRBV7-9 many TRBD1 TGTGCCAGCAGCTTAGACCGGACAGGGTATACAAAAGACATTCAGTACTTC CASSLDRTGYTKDIQYF
TRBJ2-5 TRBV7-9 NA NA TGTGTCAGCAGCTTCGGGCCTCGGGAGACCCAGTACTTC CVSSFGPRETQYF
TRBJ2-7 TRBV20-1 many NA TGCAGTGCTAGCCCCTCCTACGAGCAGTACTTC CSASPSYEQYF
TRBJ2-1 TRBV10-3 few NA TGTGCCATCAGTGAGTTCGGGGCAGGGGTTGGGGACAATGAGCAGTTCTTC CAISEFGAGVGDNEQFF
TRBJ2-3 TRBV24-1 many NA TGTGCCACCAGTGACCGTCGACGGCCCCACGATACGCAGTATTTT CATSDRRRPHDTQYF
TRBJ1-2 TRBV7-8 NA NA TGTGCCAGCAGCCCTGGGCAGGCGAACTATGGCTACACCTTC CASSPGQANYGYTF
TRBJ1-5 TRBV27 many NA TGTGCCAGCAGTCCATCTTCACGGGAGGGCCGCCAGCATTTT CASSPSSREGRQHF
TRBJ2-4 TRBV20-1 many NA TGCAGTGCTAGACCCGGACAAAACATTCAGTACTTC CSARPGQNIQYF
TRBJ2-2 TRBV5-1 many TRBD2 TGCGCCAGCAAAACAGGGACTAGCTGGACCGGGGAGCTGTTTTTT CASKTGTSWTGELFF
TRBJ2-2 TRBV27 many TRBD2 TGTGCCAGCAGTTTACTTCGCGGGAGGGAGGAGCTGTTTTTT CASSLLRGREELFF
TRBJ2-7 TRBV3-1 NA NA TGTGCCACCAGCCAAGATAGAGGGGGGCAGGACCGCTCCTACGAGCAGTACTTC CATSQDRGGQDRSYEQYF
TRBJ2-5 TRBV15 NA TRBD2 TGTGCCACCAGCAGAGATCTGCCTAGCGGGACCCGGGGAGAGACCCAGTACTTC CATSRDLPSGTRGETQYF
TRBJ1-1 TRBV28 many NA TGTGCCAGCAGTACGGGATTTAACACTGAAGCTTTCTTT CASSTGFNTEAFF
TRBJ2-7 TRBV11-3 few NA TGTGCCAGCAGCTCAGGGCGTTCCTACGAGCAGTACTTC CASSSGRSYEQYF
TRBJ1-4 TRBV3-1 few NA TGTGCCAGCAGCCCCTCAAGGAACCGTGAAAAACTGTTTTTT CASSPSRNREKLFF
TRBJ2-1 TRBV10-3 many TRBD2 TGTGCCATCACTAGCGGGGGGGCGAAGAATGAGCAGTTCTTC CAITSGGAKNEQFF
TRBJ2-1 TRBV14 few TRBD2 TGTGCCAGCAGCCGGAGGTGGCGGGGGAACTACAATGAGCAGTTCTTC CASSRRWRGNYNEQFF
TRBJ2-5 TRBV7-2 many NA TGTGCCAGCAGCTTATGGGGCAGGGGAGACGGGGTGGAGACCCAGTACTTC CASSLWGRGDGVETQYF
TRBJ1-2 TRBV7-9 NA NA TGTGCCAGCAGCGTACAGGCAAAAGGCTACACCTTC CASSVQAKGYTF
TRBJ1-1 TRBV9 many NA TGTGCCAGCAGCGGATGGAGAGACAGGAACACTGAAGCTTTCTTT CASSGWRDRNTEAFF
TRBJ2-2 TRBV7-6 NA NA TGTGCCAGCAGCCTTATAGTTGAGGGGTTCGGCGGAGCTTCGAACACCGGGGAGCTGTTTTTT CASSLIVEGFGGASNTGELFF
TRBJ2-7 TRBV15 many NA TGTGCCACCAGCAGAGATAAATTTAGCGAGGAGACCTACGAGCAGTACTTC CATSRDKFSEETYEQYF
TRBJ1-5 TRBV20-1 many NA TGCAGTGCTAGAGATACGGGACACGGTTATAGCAATCAGCCCCAGCATTTT CSARDTGHGYSNQPQHF
TRBJ1-6 TRBV9 many NA TGTGCCAGCAGCGTAGCTAATTCACCCCTCCACTTT CASSVANSPLHF
TRBJ2-3 TRBV29-1 many NA TGCAGCGTTGTACAGGGGAGGGCAGATACGCAGTATTTT CSVVQGRADTQYF
TRBJ2-7 TRBV19 once NA TGTGCCAGTAGTTGGGCGGGCCCAGCTTACGAGCAGTACTTC CASSWAGPAYEQYF
TRBJ2-1 TRBV7-2 NA TRBD2 TGTGCCAGCAGCTTATCTAGCGGGCCCCCCTACAATGAGCAGTTCTTC CASSLSSGPPYNEQFF
TRBJ2-3 TRBV29-1 many NA TGCAGCTTCCAACAGGGCTCCCCTGAGGATTTT CSFQQGSPEDF
TRBJ2-7 TRBV7-6 NA TRBD1 TGTGCCAGCAGCCCACGGACAGGGAGCCCCTACGAGCAGTACTTC CASSPRTGSPYEQYF
TRBJ2-7 TRBV2 many NA TGTGCCAGCATTCCGGACCCTTACGAGCTATCCTACGAGCAGTACTTC CASIPDPYELSYEQYF
TRBJ1-1 TRBV4-3 NA NA TGCGCCAGCAGCCAAGGTAGGGGCACTGAAGCTTTCTTT CASSQGRGTEAFF
TRBJ1-5 TRBV7-9 many NA TGTGCCAGCAGCTCCGCGGGGGGTAAGGATCAGCCCCAGCATTTT CASSSAGGKDQPQHF
TRBJ1-2 TRBV4-3 many TRBD1 TGCGCCAGCAGCCCAGAGAGGACAGGGGGCTATGGCTACACCTTC CASSPERTGGYGYTF
TRBJ2-3 TRBV27 few NA TGTGCCAGCAGTTTATCGAAAGGGGCGTACACAGATACGCAGTATTTT CASSLSKGAYTDTQYF
TRBJ2-7 TRBV20-1 NA NA TGCAGTGCTGCTCCCCCGGCAGGCCTGAGGTACGAGCAGTACTTC CSAAPPAGLRYEQYF